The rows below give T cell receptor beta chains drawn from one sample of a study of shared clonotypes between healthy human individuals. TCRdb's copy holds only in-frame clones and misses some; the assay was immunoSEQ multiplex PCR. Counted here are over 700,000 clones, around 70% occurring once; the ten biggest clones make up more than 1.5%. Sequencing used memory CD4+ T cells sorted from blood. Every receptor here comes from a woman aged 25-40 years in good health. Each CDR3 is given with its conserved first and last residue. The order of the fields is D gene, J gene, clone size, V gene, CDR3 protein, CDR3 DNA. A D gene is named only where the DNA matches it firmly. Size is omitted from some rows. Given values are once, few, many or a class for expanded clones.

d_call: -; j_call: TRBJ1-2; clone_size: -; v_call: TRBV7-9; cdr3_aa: CASSHGAGYGYTF; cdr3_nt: TGTGCCAGCAGCCACGGGGCTGGCTATGGCTACACCTTC
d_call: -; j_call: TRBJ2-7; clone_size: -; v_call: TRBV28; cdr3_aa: CATHSLGAGPYEQYF; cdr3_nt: TGTGCCACCCATTCCCTGGGGGCGGGGCCCTACGAGCAGTACTTC
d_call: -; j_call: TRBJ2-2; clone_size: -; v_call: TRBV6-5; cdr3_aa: CASRILANTGELFF; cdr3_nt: TGTGCCAGCAGGATACTAGCGAACACCGGGGAGCTGTTTTTT
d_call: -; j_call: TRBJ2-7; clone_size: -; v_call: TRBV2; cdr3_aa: CASTPQLAYEQYF; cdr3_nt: TGTGCCAGCACCCCCCAACTCGCTTACGAGCAGTACTTC
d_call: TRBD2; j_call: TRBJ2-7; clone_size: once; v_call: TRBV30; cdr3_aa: CAWSVAGYEQYF; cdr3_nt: TGTGCCTGGAGTGTAGCGGGATACGAGCAGTACTTC
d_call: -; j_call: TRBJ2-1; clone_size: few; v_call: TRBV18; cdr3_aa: CASSPQGQKGGGEQFF; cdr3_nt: TGTGCCAGCTCACCTCAGGGACAGAAGGGAGGAGGTGAGCAGTTCTTC
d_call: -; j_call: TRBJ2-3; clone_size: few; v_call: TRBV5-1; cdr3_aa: CASSLSSSEDTQYF; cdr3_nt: TGCGCCAGCAGCTTGTCATCGTCAGAAGATACGCAGTATTTT
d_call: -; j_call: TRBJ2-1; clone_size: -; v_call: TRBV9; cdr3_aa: CASSEGLQSYNEQFF; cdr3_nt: TGTGCCAGCAGCGAGGGACTCCAATCCTACAATGAGCAGTTCTTC
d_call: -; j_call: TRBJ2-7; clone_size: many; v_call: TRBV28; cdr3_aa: CASSSNTYEQYF; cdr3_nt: TGTGCCAGCAGTTCAAACACCTACGAGCAGTACTTC
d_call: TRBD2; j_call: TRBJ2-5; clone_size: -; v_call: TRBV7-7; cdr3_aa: CASSSGLAGVGTQYF; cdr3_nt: TGTGCCAGCAGCTCGGGACTAGCGGGAGTGGGGACCCAGTACTTC
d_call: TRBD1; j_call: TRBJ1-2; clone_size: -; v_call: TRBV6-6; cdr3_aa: CASSPSDRENYGYTF; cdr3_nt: TGTGCCAGCAGTCCCTCGGACAGGGAGAACTATGGCTACACCTTC
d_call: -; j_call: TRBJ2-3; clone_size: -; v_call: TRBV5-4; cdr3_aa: CASSLKGTDTQYF; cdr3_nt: TGTGCCAGCAGCTTGAAGGGCACAGATACGCAGTATTTT
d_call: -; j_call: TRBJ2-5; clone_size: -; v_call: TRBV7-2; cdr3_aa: CASSTMLGPGTQYF; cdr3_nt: TGTGCCAGCAGCACCATGTTGGGCCCCGGGACCCAGTACTTC
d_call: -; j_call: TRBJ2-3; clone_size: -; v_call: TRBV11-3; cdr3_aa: CASSLSGSGVDTQYF; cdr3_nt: TGTGCCAGCAGCTTGTCAGGGTCGGGGGTCGATACGCAGTATTTT
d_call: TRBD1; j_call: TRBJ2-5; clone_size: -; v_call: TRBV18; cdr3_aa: CASSPGRGPETQYF; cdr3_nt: TGTGCCAGCTCACCTGGAAGGGGGCCGGAGACCCAGTACTTC
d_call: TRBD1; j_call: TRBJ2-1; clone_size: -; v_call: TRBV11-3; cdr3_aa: CASSQGQGNEQFF; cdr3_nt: TGTGCCAGCAGCCAGGGACAGGGCAATGAGCAGTTCTTC
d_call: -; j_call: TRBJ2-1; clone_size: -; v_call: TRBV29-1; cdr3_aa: CSGQTSYNEQFF; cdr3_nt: TGCAGCGGTCAGACTTCTTACAATGAGCAGTTCTTC
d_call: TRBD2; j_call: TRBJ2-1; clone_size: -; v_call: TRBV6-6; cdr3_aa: CASRSPHSGGPNEQFF; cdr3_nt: TGTGCCAGCAGGAGCCCCCATTCGGGAGGGCCCAATGAGCAGTTCTTC
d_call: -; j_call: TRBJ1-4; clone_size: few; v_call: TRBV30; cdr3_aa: CACGEWEKLFF; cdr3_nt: TGTGCCTGTGGGGAATGGGAAAAACTGTTTTTT
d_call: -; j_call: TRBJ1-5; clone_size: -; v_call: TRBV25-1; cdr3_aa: CASSPPGDQPQHF; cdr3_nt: TGTGCCAGCAGCCCTCCGGGGGATCAGCCCCAGCATTTT
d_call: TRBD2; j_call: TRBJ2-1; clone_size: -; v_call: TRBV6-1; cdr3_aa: CASSEAGSGSSSYNEQFF; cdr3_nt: TGTGCCAGCAGTGAAGCAGGTAGCGGGTCGAGCTCCTACAATGAGCAGTTCTTC
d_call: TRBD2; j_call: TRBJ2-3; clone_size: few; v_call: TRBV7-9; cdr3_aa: CASSSDLAGAADTQYF; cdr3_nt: TGTGCCAGCAGCTCTGATTTAGCGGGAGCGGCAGATACGCAGTATTTT
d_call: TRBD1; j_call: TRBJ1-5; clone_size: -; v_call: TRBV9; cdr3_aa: CASSVATLLGQGGFNSNQPQHF; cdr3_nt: TGTGCCAGCAGCGTAGCTACACTGTTGGGACAGGGGGGATTTAATAGCAATCAGCCCCAGCATTTT
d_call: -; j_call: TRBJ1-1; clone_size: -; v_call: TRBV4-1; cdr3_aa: CASSRGGNTEAFF; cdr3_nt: TGCGCCAGCAGCCGGGGGGGGAACACTGAAGCTTTCTTT
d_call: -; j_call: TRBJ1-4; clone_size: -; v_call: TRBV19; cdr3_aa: CASSTYGDEKLFF; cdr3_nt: TGTGCCAGTAGTACCTACGGAGATGAAAAACTGTTTTTT
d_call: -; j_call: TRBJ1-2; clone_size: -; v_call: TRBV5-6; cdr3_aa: CASSLDGQNYGYTF; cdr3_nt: TGTGCCAGCAGTCTGGATGGACAGAACTATGGCTACACCTTC
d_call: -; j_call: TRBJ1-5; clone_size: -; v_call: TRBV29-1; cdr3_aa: CSVVAGGSNQPQHF; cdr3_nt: TGCAGCGTTGTCGCAGGCGGAAGCAATCAGCCCCAGCATTTT
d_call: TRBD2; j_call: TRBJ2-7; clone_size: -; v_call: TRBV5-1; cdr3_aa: CASSSSTSEAYEQYF; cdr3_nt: TGCGCCAGCAGCTCCTCGACTAGCGAGGCCTACGAGCAGTACTTC
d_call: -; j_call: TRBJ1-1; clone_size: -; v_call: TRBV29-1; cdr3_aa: CSVLVPGVGEAFF; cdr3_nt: TGCAGCGTCCTCGTCCCGGGGGTCGGGGAAGCTTTCTTT
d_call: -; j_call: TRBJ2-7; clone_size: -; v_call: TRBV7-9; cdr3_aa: CASSLMRGSYEQYF; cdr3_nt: TGTGCCAGCAGCTTAATGAGGGGATCCTACGAGCAGTACTTC
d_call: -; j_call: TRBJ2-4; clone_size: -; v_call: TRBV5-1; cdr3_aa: CASSFGTAKNIQYF; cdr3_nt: TGCGCCAGCAGCTTCGGGACAGCCAAAAACATTCAGTACTTC
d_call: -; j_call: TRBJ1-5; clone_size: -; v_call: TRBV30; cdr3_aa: CAWTGGWTYSNQPQHF; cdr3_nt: TGTGCCTGGACGGGCGGATGGACCTATAGCAATCAGCCCCAGCATTTT
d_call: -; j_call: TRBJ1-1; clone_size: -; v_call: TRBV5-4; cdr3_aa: CASSPDANTSPREAFF; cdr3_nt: TGTGCCAGCAGCCCCGACGCGAATACCTCTCCCCGGGAAGCTTTCTTT